This T cell receptor beta chain comes out of a study of tumor-infiltrating lymphocytes in oesophageal squamous cell carcinoma. One entry per CDR3 protein, called by TCRdb with MiXCR from the PCR reads. The sample has around 15,000 distinct CDR3 sequences; around half are singletons. The V gene's germline CDR1 is MDHEN and CDR2 SYDVKM. The length of the CDR3 is 13 residues. Ten or more counts support this clonotype. The germline gene is not matched at one end of the junction; a read error may be the cause. The specimen was esophageal tumor tissue. This chain connects TRBV28 to TRBJ2-3; D is unclear. The origin of this receptor is a female donor with esophageal squamous cell carcinoma. CDR3 in amino acids: CASSLLIPGPLGF. The CDR3 DNA sequence: TGTGCCAGCAGTCTTCTTATCCCCGGGCCCTTAGGATTT.